This T cell receptor beta chain was recorded in a study of T cell responses to AZD1222 COVID-19 vaccine. The length of the CDR3 is 12 residues. The V end was cut by 5 bases, the J end by 3 bases, with 7 bases between. CDR1 is LNHNV and CDR2 is YYDKDF in the germline V gene (reference sequence). Study findings and constraints: Regions 160-218 and 743-854 dominated among vaccine-associated CD4 TCRs spanning spike. Most donors were white British, females outnumbered males, and clonal diversity was possibly underestimated. With two AZD1222 doses given, Spike-specific TCR breadth and depth both rose.

The sample holds one count of this clone. Its specificity is not known. The method was immunoSEQ multiplex PCR; TCRdb's version includes in-frame clones alone and lacks a portion of them. Of 160,000 or so clones listed, approximately 87% are singletons. The sample was peripheral blood, taken 28 days after the second AZD1222 dose. The chain carries TRBV15 and TRBJ1-1; no reliable D call. The TCR sequence derives from an adult who received the AZD1222 COVID-19 vaccine. In DNA, the CDR3 is TGTGCCACCAGCGGCTATTACACTGAAGCTTTCTTT. Its translation is CATSGYYTEAFF.